The 26 T cell receptor beta chains given below trace back to one sample, sequenced in a study of shared clonotypes between healthy human individuals. Sequenced by immunoSEQ multiplex PCR; TCRdb stores in-frame clones only, minus some. Altogether around 2.5 million clones are present, roughly 93% being singletons, with the ten largest covering about 0.34%. Sequenced material: naive CD4+ T cells from PBMCs. The subset is: CD45RA+ positively selected. Source of these receptors: a man between 18 and 35 years old in good health. Some clones in this sample may be carry-over from other donors' samples.

The chain employs TRBV29-1 and TRBJ2-3; 7 bases map to TRBD2. V lost 3 bases to trimming and J lost 4 bases; unmatched junction nucleotides: 7. The CDR3 is 14 amino acids. CDR1 is SQVTM, CDR2 ANQGSEA, per germline. CDR3 residues: CSVDRGRGADTQYF. Here the CDR3 DNA reads TGCAGCGTTGATCGCGGGAGAGGGGCAGATACGCAGTATTTT.

This clone was picked up a small number of times. This chain links TRBV7-9 with TRBJ1-5; no clear D gene. The germline V gene has CDR1 SEHNR and CDR2 FQNEAQ (reference sequence). Trimming shortened V by 5 bases and J by 5 bases, and 7 bases separated the two germline ends. The CDR3 has 12 residues. CDR3 sequence (DNA): TGTGCCAGCAGCCAGCCTGATCAGCCCCAGCATTTT. Protein sequence: CASSQPDQPQHF.

The chain has TRBV7-9 and TRBJ1-1; D is undetermined. V was shortened by 4 bases and J by 4 bases, with 16 bases between the two germline ends. Germline values: CDR1 SEHNR, CDR2 FQNEAQ (reference sequence). The CDR3 runs 15 residues. In DNA, the CDR3 is TGTGCCAGCAGCTCGGCGGGTGGGGAGGCCACTGAAGCTTTCTTT. Amino acid sequence: CASSSAGGEATEAFF.

The rearrangement uses TRBV27 and TRBJ1-5; the D gene is possibly TRBD1 (5 bases). The ends were cut back, 6 bases at V and 5 bases at J, with 8 bases in the middle. The germline V gene encodes CDR1 MNHEY and CDR2 SMNVEV (reference sequence). The CDR3 extends over 12 amino acids. Here the CDR3 reads CASSRGDQPQHF. CDR3 bases: TGTGCCAGCAGCCGGGGGGATCAGCCCCAGCATTTT.

The chain joins TRBV2 to TRBJ2-1, with D tentatively TRBD1 or TRBD2 (7 bases each). This CDR3 is built from 15 residues. Germline V gene sequence: CDR1 SNHLY, CDR2 FYNNEI. Between the trimmed V and J ends, which lost 8 bases and 4 bases, there was a span of 18 bases. The CDR3: CASSSGRGLYNEQFF. The DNA of the CDR3 is TGTGCCAGCTCATCGGGGAGGGGGCTTTACAATGAGCAGTTCTTC.

The rearrangement joins TRBV7-2 to TRBJ2-7; the match to TRBD2 covers 13 bases. CDR1 is SGHTA, CDR2 FQGNSA, per germline. V shed 5 bases and J 6 bases; nucleotides not matched to a gene: 16. The CDR3 has 18 residues. The DNA of the CDR3 is TGTGCCAGCAGCAAGGAACTAGCGGGAGGGATCACCACTATCGAGCAGTACTTC. It specifies CASSKELAGGITTIEQYF.

V and J are TRBV30 and TRBJ2-5, with D perhaps given as TRBD1 or TRBD2 (6 bases each). The CDR3 has 15 amino acids. V was cut by 0 bases and J by 4 bases, with 15 bases left in between. The germline CDR1 and CDR2 sequences are GTSNPN and SVGIG (reference sequence). The CDR3 DNA reads as TGTGCCTGGAGTGTCTCTAGCGCAGGGGCAGAGACCCAGTACTTC. It translates to CAWSVSSAGAETQYF.

The V and J genes are TRBV10-3 and TRBJ2-1, with D tentatively TRBD1 (6 bases). The V gene's germline CDR1 is ENHRY and CDR2 SYGVKD. With 3 bases removed from V and 7 bases from J, the gap between germline ends came to 13 bases. This CDR3 has 14 residues. CDR3 sequence: CAISDGGDGNEQFF. The CDR3 DNA reads as TGTGCCATCAGTGATGGGGGCGATGGGAATGAGCAGTTCTTC.

The V and J genes are TRBV5-3 and TRBJ2-5, with D possibly matching TRBD2 (6 bases). TRBV5-3 is an ORF, with its function uncertain. Trimming took off 4 bases at V and 7 bases at J, with 17 bases between the two ends. The CDR3 runs 14 residues. CDR3 in amino acids: CARSRGTEGWTQYF. Written as DNA, the CDR3 is TGTGCCAGAAGCCGCGGGACTGAGGGATGGACCCAGTACTTC.

Only one count was recorded for this clone. The chain's CDR3 is CASSQKDRVNTEAFF. DNA of the CDR3: TGTGCCAGCAGCCAGAAGGACAGGGTGAACACTGAAGCTTTCTTT. V and J are TRBV4-2 and TRBJ1-1, with 8 nucleotides matching TRBD1. This CDR3 contains 15 residues. J lost 0 bases, V lost 3 bases, and 3 bases had no gene match. The germline V gene encodes CDR1 LGHNA and CDR2 YNFKEQ.

As DNA, the CDR3 is TGTGCCAGCAGCTTGACTAGCGCGACAGATACGCAGTATTTT. Its protein product is CASSLTSATDTQYF. The chain recombines TRBV5-6 with TRBJ2-3; 7 bases align to TRBD2. The germline CDR1 and CDR2 sequences are SGHDT and YYEEEE. This CDR3 region has 14 residues. J gave up 3 bases and V 1 base, and 2 bases lay outside the gene matches.

V usage is TRBV11-2 and J usage is TRBJ2-7; 7 nucleotides line up with TRBD1. Germline V gene data show CDR1 as SGHAT and CDR2 as FQNNGV. J lost 7 bases, V lost 5 bases, and 11 bases had no gene match. The CDR3 spans 14 residues. The CDR3 reads CASSELTGVREQYF. The CDR3 DNA reads TGTGCCAGCAGCGAACTCACAGGGGTGAGGGAGCAGTACTTC.

This sequence joins TRBV7-6 and TRBJ2-7, with D perhaps given as TRBD1 or TRBD2 (6 bases each). V dropped 5 bases and J dropped 2 bases, with 16 bases sitting between them. CDR3 length: 15 residues. Germline V CDR1 and CDR2: SGHVS, FNYEAQ. The CDR3 nucleotides are TGTGCCAGCAGCCAGGTGGATGGGGGGCCCTACGAGCAGTACTTC. This gives the protein CASSQVDGGPYEQYF. Based on the CDR3 plus reference TRBV7-6 and TRBJ2-7, the full variable domain is GAGVSQSPRYKVTKRGQDVALRCDPISGHVSLYWYRQALGQGPEFLTYFNYEAQQDKSGLPNDRFSAERPEGSISTLTIQRTEQRDSAMYRCASSQVDGGPYEQYFGPGTRLTVT.

A note on this clone: The same CDR3 arises from other DNA sequences in this sample as well. This rearrangement joins TRBV20-1 to TRBJ2-5; 7 bases match TRBD2. This CDR3 comprises 11 residues. The junction had 3 bases not matched to a gene; V was cut back by 7 bases and J by 4 bases. The germline V gene has CDR1 DFQATT and CDR2 SNEGSKA (reference sequence). The CDR3 nucleotides read TGCAGTGTCGGCGGGAGAGAGACCCAGTACTTC. This codes for CSVGGRETQYF.

This chain joins TRBV28 and TRBJ2-2; D remains unclear. V lost 5 bases and J 9 bases, leaving 16 bases between the germline ends. The CDR3 contains 14 residues. The germline V gene encodes CDR1 MDHEN and CDR2 SYDVKM. The CDR3 region has the DNA TGTGCCAGCAGTCCAGGTGGTGAAACCAGGGAGCTGTTTTTT. It codes for CASSPGGETRELFF.

CDR3 loop: CASSARGENTEAFF. For the CDR3, the DNA is TGCGCCAGCAGCGCCCGGGGGGAGAACACTGAAGCTTTCTTT. The chain is built from TRBV5-1 and TRBJ1-1; TRBD1 is a possible D gene (5 bases). V shed 4 bases and J shed 1 base, with 11 bases lying between them. This CDR3 is built from 14 residues. CDR1 and CDR2 (germline): SGHRS, YFSETQ.

The chain couples TRBV30 to TRBJ2-1; 11 bases are shared with TRBD2. J lost 6 bases, V lost 2 bases, and 6 bases had no gene match. CDR1 and CDR2 (germline): GTSNPN, SVGIG (reference sequence). The CDR3 totals 15 residues. CDR3 sequence (DNA): TGTGCCTGGAGTCCAGGGACTAGCGGTTCCAATGAGCAGTTCTTC. Protein: CAWSPGTSGSNEQFF.

The chain combines TRBV6-6 with TRBJ1-5, with a possible D match to TRBD1 (5 bases). CDR1 is MNHNY and CDR2 is SVGAGI in the germline V gene (reference sequence). The ends were cut back, 5 bases at V and 7 bases at J, with 18 bases in the middle. This CDR3 comprises 15 residues. The CDR3 DNA sequence: TGTGCCAGCAGTCCGCGCCCCAGGGTGGAGCAGCCCCAGCATTTT. Encoded protein: CASSPRPRVEQPQHF.

The rearrangement uses TRBV2 and TRBJ2-1, with 7 bases matching TRBD1. V lost 10 bases to trimming and J lost 3 bases; unmatched junction nucleotides: 9. The CDR3 is 14 residues long. Germline assignment: CDR1 SNHLY and CDR2 FYNNEI. This CDR3 is CATARQGNYNEQFF. As DNA, the CDR3 is TGTGCCACCGCCCGACAGGGAAACTACAATGAGCAGTTCTTC.

The V call is TRBV25-1, the J call TRBJ2-2, with D possibly matching TRBD1 (7 bases). Germline values: CDR1 MGHDK, CDR2 SYGVNS. This CDR3 has 15 residues. Trimming stripped 4 bases from V and 4 bases from J, with 13 bases between. The CDR3: CASSGTGGTTGELFF. In DNA, the CDR3 is TGTGCCAGCAGTGGGACAGGCGGGACCACCGGGGAGCTGTTTTTT.

To note about this clone: The same CDR3 arises from other DNA sequences in this sample as well. The J gene is TRBJ2-3, the V gene TRBV5-4; a weak D match, TRBD2 (5 bases). Trimming removed 0 bases at V and 0 bases at J, with 8 bases between. The V gene's germline CDR1 is SGHNT and CDR2 YYREEE (reference sequence). The CDR3 runs 15 residues. Here the CDR3 DNA reads TGTGCCAGCAGCTTGGGACGGACTAGCACAGATACGCAGTATTTT. This translates into CASSLGRTSTDTQYF.

The CDR3: CASSYRSTETQYF. The CDR3 coding sequence is TGCGCCAGCAGCTACCGGTCGACAGAGACCCAGTACTTC. The rearrangement links TRBV5-1 to TRBJ2-5; D call uncertain. CDR1 and CDR2 from the germline V gene are SGHRS and YFSETQ. With 3 bases removed from V and 4 bases from J, the gap between germline ends came to 10 bases. The CDR3 sequence is 13 residues long.

This sequence joins TRBV7-8 and TRBJ2-7; no reliable D call. The CDR3 has 15 amino acids. Germline V CDR1 and CDR2: SGHVS, FQNEAQ. Trimming left V 6 bases short and J 0 bases short, with 15 bases between. In nucleotides, the CDR3 is TGTGCCAGCAGTTTCCACTCAGCCGGCTCCTACGAGCAGTACTTC. Translating gives CASSFHSAGSYEQYF.

This chain connects TRBV28 to TRBJ2-5, with 7 bases matching TRBD2. The CDR3 is made up of 14 amino acids. Germline CDR1 and CDR2: MDHEN and SYDVKM. With 6 bases clipped from V and 2 bases from J, the junction kept 6 bases outside the gene matches. The CDR3 sequence: CASREGGSQETQYF. CDR3 sequence (DNA): TGTGCCAGCAGGGAGGGAGGGAGTCAAGAGACCCAGTACTTC.

The J gene is TRBJ2-1, the V gene TRBV5-1; maybe TRBD1 (7 bases). V lost 4 bases to trimming and J lost 6 bases, with 17 bases between them. The V gene's germline CDR1 is SGHRS and CDR2 YFSETQ. The CDR3 spans 15 residues. The CDR3 nucleotides read TGCGCCAGCAGCCTGACAGGGAGGTCCCTCAATGAGCAGTTCTTC. This encodes CASSLTGRSLNEQFF.

V gene TRBV19 combines with J gene TRBJ1-1, with a tentative D call TRBD1 (6 bases). This CDR3 spans 12 amino acids. Germline V gene sequence: CDR1 LNHDA, CDR2 SQIVND (reference sequence). Trimming pared 10 bases from V and 10 bases from J, leaving 19 bases between. CDR3 DNA: TGTGCCACCAACCTCGGGGGCAACCGAGCTTTCTTT. Translation gives CATNLGGNRAFF.